The 2 T cell receptor beta chains listed next were all sequenced from one sample in a study of PD-L1 blockade in urothelial cancer. Time point described: peripheral blood 6 weeks after treatment start. The protocol was immunoSEQ multiplex PCR, while the TCRdb copy is restricted to in-frame clones and leaves out a portion. The table shows some 22,000 clones, with under 95% occurring only once. This material consisted of PBMCs, taken around atezolizumab (anti-PD-L1) treatment. Source of these receptors: a woman aged 55-70 years with urothelial cancer.

This sequence joins TRBV5-1 and TRBJ2-1; 15 bases are a match to TRBD2. The V gene's germline CDR1 is SGHRS and CDR2 YFSETQ. The CDR3 runs 17 residues. J was trimmed by 6 bases and V by 7 bases; bases with no gene match: 11. This CDR3 reads CASGLAGGGGLRNEQFF. CDR3 coding DNA: TGCGCCAGCGGACTAGCGGGAGGGGGTGGGTTACGCAATGAGCAGTTCTTC.

The gene calls are TRBV7-9 and TRBJ1-2; TRBD1 might be the D (5 bases). Trimming shortened V by 6 bases and J by 3 bases, and 8 bases separated the two germline ends. The germline V gene encodes CDR1 SEHNR and CDR2 FQNEAQ (reference sequence). The CDR3 runs to 12 residues. The DNA for the CDR3 is TGTGCCAGCAGGGCACAGGACTATGGCTACACCTTC. It specifies CASRAQDYGYTF.